The T cell receptor (beta chain) described here comes from a study of tumor-infiltrating lymphocytes in oesophageal squamous cell carcinoma. TCRdb recomputed calls from the PCR reads with MiXCR, one row per CDR3 protein. The repertoire holds approximately 12,000 distinct CDR3 sequences, around 50% seen once, with 35% to 50% in the top ten. Germline CDR1 is SGHVS and CDR2 is FNYEAQ. This CDR3 has 19 amino acids. The table lists this clonotype with a few counts. Specimen: esophageal tumor tissue. The chain has TRBV7-6 and TRBJ2-1; the D gene is possibly TRBD1 (6 bases). The J call may be wrong; the DNA end is better matched by TRBJ2-7. The TCR sequence derives from a female donor with esophageal squamous cell carcinoma. Written as DNA, the CDR3 is TGTGCCAGCAGCTCGATCCGTACCCTGACAGGTGGTAGGGCCTACGAGCAGTACTTC. Translating it yields CASSSIRTLTGGRAYEQYF.